Following are 27 T cell receptor beta chains from one sample sequenced in a study of graft-versus-host responses after intestinal transplantation. Their recognized antigens are unknown. The table came from immunoSEQ multiplex PCR; TCRdb's copy has only in-frame clones and leaves some out. The table lists 75,000 to 95,000 clones, roughly 90% of them singletons. The specimen was unstimulated CD4+ T cells sorted from spleen or lymph node cells, collected before transplant. The source of these receptors is a human donor who was the organ donor for an intestinal transplant.

The chain combines TRBV7-3 with TRBJ2-2; D remains unclear. The V gene lost 2 bases and the J gene lost 3 bases, with 13 bases spanning the gap. This CDR3 has 16 residues. Germline V gene lookup returns CDR1 SGHTA and CDR2 FQGTGA. CDR3 in amino acids: CASSLGPRTYTGELFF. The CDR3 DNA reads TGTGCCAGCAGCTTAGGCCCAAGAACATACACCGGGGAGCTGTTTTTT.

This clone was picked up one time. J is TRBJ2-3 and V is TRBV18; D not resolved. Germline CDR1 and CDR2: KGHSH and LQKENI. The ends were cut back, 1 base at V and 5 bases at J, with 10 bases in the middle. The CDR3 consists of 14 residues. CDR3 nucleotides: TGTGCCAGCTCACCACAGGAGAAGATAGATACGCAGTATTTT. Translating it yields CASSPQEKIDTQYF.

The V and J genes are TRBV10-3 and TRBJ1-3; D unresolved. The ends were cut back, 6 bases at V and 0 bases at J, with 6 bases in the middle. CDR3 length equals 13 residues. Germline V gene lookup returns CDR1 ENHRY and CDR2 SYGVKD. The CDR3 nucleotides are TGTGCCATCAGAGGGAGCTCTGGAAACACCATATATTTT. Translation gives CAIRGSSGNTIYF.

The chain joins TRBV2 to TRBJ2-7, with 9 bases that match TRBD1. V was pared by 6 bases and J by 4 bases, with 7 bases of the junction left unmatched. Germline lookup yields CDR1 SNHLY and CDR2 FYNNEI. The CDR3 is made up of 14 amino acids. The CDR3, as DNA: TGTGCCAGCAGAACCGGGACAGGGACATACGAGCAGTACTTC. Translated: CASRTGTGTYEQYF. Together with reference TRBV2 and TRBJ2-7, the CDR3 gives the full variable domain: EPEVTQTPSHQVTQMGQEVILRCVPISNHLYFYWYRQILGQKVEFLVSFYNNEISEKSEIFDDQFSVERPDGSNFTLKIRSTKLEDSAMYFCASRTGTGTYEQYFGPGTRLTVT.

The chain carries TRBV29-1 and TRBJ2-2; a possible D gene is TRBD2 (5 bases). The CDR3 is 13 amino acids. Germline assignment: CDR1 SQVTM and CDR2 ANQGSEA. V was pared by 4 bases and J by 7 bases, with 13 bases between. The DNA for the CDR3 is TGCAGCGTTGGAGGAGGATCGAGCGGGGAGCTGTTTTTT. This encodes CSVGGGSSGELFF.

This clone was seen just once. The V gene is TRBV30, the J gene TRBJ2-5; D is perhaps TRBD2 (7 bases). The length of the CDR3 is 12 residues. Germline values: CDR1 GTSNPN, CDR2 SVGIG (reference sequence). V lost 4 bases, J lost 5 bases, and 11 bases lay in between. For the CDR3, the DNA is TGTGCCTGGACGGGGGGCCGGGAGACCCAGTACTTC. This gives the protein CAWTGGRETQYF.

In its sample, this clone was seen a few times. The V call is TRBV6-6, the J call TRBJ1-4; TRBD1 might be the D (5 bases). Germline CDR1 reads MNHNY; CDR2 reads SVGAGI (reference sequence). V was cut by 2 bases and J by 3 bases, with 13 bases left in between. CDR3 length: 16 residues. The CDR3 DNA reads as TGTGCCAGCAGTTACCCCTTAGGGACTCCTAATGAAAAACTGTTTTTT. Translated: CASSYPLGTPNEKLFF.

This chain connects TRBV29-1 to TRBJ2-1; 12 bases agree with TRBD2. Germline CDR1 SQVTM, CDR2 ANQGSEA. The junction had 13 bases not matched to a gene; V was cut back by 6 bases and J by 13 bases. CDR3 size: 14 residues. The CDR3 nucleotides read TGCAGCGTCGTCGGGCTAGCGGGGGGGCTACCCCAGTTCTTC. Protein product: CSVVGLAGGLPQFF.

The rearrangement links TRBV28 to TRBJ2-7; D may be TRBD1 (5 bases). The CDR3 runs 13 residues. The V end was cut by 6 bases, the J end by 4 bases, with 13 bases between. CDR1 is MDHEN, CDR2 SYDVKM, per germline. DNA for the CDR3: TGTGCCAGCAGGCCGGACACACCATACGAGCAGTACTTC. This sequence encodes CASRPDTPYEQYF. The whole variable domain, filled in from reference TRBV28 and TRBJ2-7, reads DVKVTQSSRYLVKRTGEKVFLECVQDMDHENMFWYRQDPGLGLRLIYFSYDVKMKEKGDIPEGYSVSREKKERFSLILESASTNQTSMYLCASRPDTPYEQYFGPGTRLTVT.

V is TRBV6-5 and J is TRBJ2-1; 8 bases line up with TRBD2. Germline trimming cut 3 bases from V and 7 bases from J; bases unmatched to any gene: 11. CDR1 and CDR2 from the germline V gene are MNHEY and SVGAGI. There are 16 residues in the CDR3. Here the CDR3 reads CASSYRAASGQNEQFF. The CDR3 DNA reads TGTGCCAGCAGTTATAGGGCCGCTAGCGGGCAGAATGAGCAGTTCTTC.

The V and J genes are TRBV5-8 and TRBJ1-2; D possibly corresponds to TRBD1 (6 bases). V shed 2 bases and J shed 3 bases, with 20 bases lying between them. Germline assignment: CDR1 SGHTS and CDR2 YDEGEE. The CDR3 runs 17 residues. In DNA form, the CDR3 reads TGTGCCAGCAGCTTTTCAAGGGGCCCAGGGGCCTACTATGGCTACACCTTC. This encodes CASSFSRGPGAYYGYTF.

This chain uses TRBV25-1 with TRBJ2-5; D is uncertain. CDR3 length: 13 residues. V was pared by 3 bases and J by 5 bases, with 10 bases between. Germline CDR1 is MGHDK and CDR2 is SYGVNS. The CDR3, as DNA: TGTGCCAGCAGTGACTACGTTGAGGAGACCCAGTACTTC. This translates into CASSDYVEETQYF. Complete variable domain (other parts from reference TRBV25-1 and TRBJ2-5): EADIYQTPRYLVIGTGKKITLECSQTMGHDKMYWYQQDPGMELHLIHYSYGVNSTEKGDLSSESTVSRIRTEHFPLTLESARPSHTSQYLCASSDYVEETQYFGPGTRLLVL.

The J gene is TRBJ2-7, the V gene TRBV2, with a weak D call TRBD1 (6 bases). This CDR3 is built from 13 residues. Trimming took off 8 bases at V and 0 bases at J, with 11 bases between the two ends. Germline V CDR1 and CDR2: SNHLY, FYNNEI. This CDR3 reads CASGYRASYEQYF. The CDR3 bases are TGTGCCAGCGGCTACAGGGCCTCCTACGAGCAGTACTTC.

V and J are TRBV5-1 and TRBJ1-2; the match to TRBD1 covers 11 bases. J was trimmed by 7 bases and V by 0 bases; bases with no gene match: 2. The CDR3 runs 14 residues. Per germline, CDR1 SGHRS and CDR2 YFSETQ. CDR3: CASSLGTGGRGYTF. The CDR3, as DNA: TGCGCCAGCAGCTTGGGGACAGGGGGCCGTGGCTACACCTTC.

This chain uses TRBV25-1 with TRBJ2-3, with 13 nucleotides matching TRBD2. The CDR3 covers 18 residues. V trimming: 5 bases; J trimming: 1 base; junction bases outside the gene matches: 9. CDR1 and CDR2 from the germline V gene are MGHDK and SYGVNS. The CDR3 here is CASSTRTSGGSGTDTQYF. Written as DNA, the CDR3 is TGTGCCAGCAGTACCCGGACTAGCGGGGGATCCGGCACAGATACGCAGTATTTT.

The V and J genes are TRBV10-1 and TRBJ2-1, with 10 positions matching TRBD2. With 3 bases clipped from V and 2 bases from J, the junction kept 4 bases outside the gene matches. Germline V gene lookup returns CDR1 WNHNN and CDR2 SYGVQD (reference sequence). CDR3 length equals 16 residues. CDR3 residues: CASSDVSGGTYNEQFF. The CDR3 region has the DNA TGCGCCAGCAGTGATGTTAGCGGGGGGACCTACAATGAGCAGTTCTTC.

The chain has TRBV5-1 and TRBJ2-3; 9 bases fit TRBD1. The CDR3 is 15 amino acids. Per germline, CDR1 SGHRS and CDR2 YFSETQ. With V trimmed by 3 bases and J by 4 bases, 6 bases remained unmatched. CDR3 loop: CASSYQGQGADTQYF. In DNA, the CDR3 is TGCGCCAGCAGCTATCAGGGACAGGGCGCAGATACGCAGTATTTT.

This clone has a single count. V is TRBV5-1 and J is TRBJ2-1; D is perhaps TRBD2 (6 bases). Trimming took off 1 base at V and 1 base at J, with 12 bases between the two ends. CDR1 is SGHRS and CDR2 is YFSETQ in the germline V gene. CDR3 size: 16 residues. The CDR3 DNA reads TGCGCCAGCAGCTTGTCCGGGGGAGGTTCCTACAATGAGCAGTTCTTC. Encoded protein: CASSLSGGGSYNEQFF. The full variable domain, rest sourced from reference TRBV5-1 and TRBJ2-1, is KAGVTQTPRYLIKTRGQQVTLSCSPISGHRSVSWYQQTPGQGLQFLFEYFSETQRNKGNFPGRFSGRQFSNSRSEMNVSTLELGDSALYLCASSLSGGGSYNEQFFGPGTRLTVL.

The CDR3 sequence is CASTIERTGGVEGTEAFF. The CDR3, as DNA: TGTGCCAGCACCATTGAAAGGACAGGTGGGGTGGAGGGCACTGAAGCTTTCTTT. V gene TRBV6-4 combines with J gene TRBJ1-1; 7 bases line up with TRBD1. This CDR3 has 18 amino acids. CDR1 and CDR2 (germline): MRHNA, SNTAGT. Trimming took 7 bases from V and 4 from J; bases not matched to a gene: 21.

This chain uses TRBV18 with TRBJ1-1; D ambiguous. Trimming removed 3 bases from V and 4 bases from J, with 12 bases in between. The CDR3 consists of 14 residues. From germline, CDR1 is KGHSH and CDR2 LQKENI. The CDR3 sequence: CASSPYTESTEAFF. The CDR3 DNA follows: TGTGCCAGCTCACCGTATACAGAGAGCACTGAAGCTTTCTTT.

The CDR3 coding sequence is TGTGCCAGCAGTGAATCGGGCGGGGGGGGATTTAGGACCCAGTACTTC. This codes for CASSESGGGGFRTQYF. The V and J genes are TRBV25-1 and TRBJ2-5, with TRBD2 matching over 9 bases. The CDR3 is made up of 16 amino acids. V trimming: 1 base; J trimming: 7 bases; junction bases outside the gene matches: 10. Germline V gene data show CDR1 as MGHDK and CDR2 as SYGVNS.

This chain uses TRBV19 with TRBJ1-1; TRBD1 might be the D (6 bases). This CDR3 is built from 13 residues. The germline CDR1 and CDR2 sequences are LNHDA and SQIVND (reference sequence). V lost 7 bases and J 3 bases, leaving 12 bases between the germline ends. The CDR3 DNA sequence: TGTGCCAGTACCTTTGGGGGCTACACTGAAGCTTTCTTT. This sequence encodes CASTFGGYTEAFF. Full variable domain (rest looked up from reference TRBV19 and TRBJ1-1): DGGITQSPKYLFRKEGQNVTLSCEQNLNHDAMYWYRQDPGQGLRLIYYSQIVNDFQKGDIAEGYSVSREKKESFPLTVTSAQKNPTAFYLCASTFGGYTEAFFGQGTRLTVV.

The chain has TRBV28 and TRBJ2-1, with TRBD1 matching over 8 bases. Germline V gene lookup returns CDR1 MDHEN and CDR2 SYDVKM. The CDR3 length is 19 residues. Unmatched junction bases numbered 17, after V lost 0 bases and J lost 7 bases. The CDR3 reads CASSLWGQVLGYGINEQFF. In DNA form, the CDR3 reads TGTGCCAGCAGTTTATGGGGACAGGTACTTGGTTACGGGATAAATGAGCAGTTCTTC.

V usage is TRBV5-5 and J usage is TRBJ2-7; TRBD1 aligns across 10 bases. V lost 4 bases to trimming and J lost 2 bases; unmatched junction nucleotides: 3. CDR1 is SGHKS and CDR2 is YYEKEE in the germline V gene (reference sequence). This CDR3 contains 14 residues. CDR3 nucleotides: TGTGCCAGCAGCAGAGGACAGGGGGCCTACGAGCAGTACTTC. Translating gives CASSRGQGAYEQYF.

V usage is TRBV27 and J usage is TRBJ1-5; no firm D call. Trimming stripped 0 bases from V and 2 bases from J, with 14 bases between. The germline CDR1 and CDR2 sequences are MNHEY and SMNVEV (reference sequence). The CDR3 sequence is 17 residues long. The CDR3 loop reads CASSLSRWGVGNQPQHF. CDR3 in DNA: TGTGCCAGCAGTTTATCTAGGTGGGGAGTCGGCAATCAGCCCCAGCATTTT.

This clone was counted a single time. The rearrangement uses TRBV12-5 and TRBJ1-3; D not resolved. The V and J ends lost 0 bases and 1 base respectively, with 25 bases between them. CDR3 length: 21 amino acids. Germline lookup yields CDR1 LGHNT and CDR2 FRNRAP. The CDR3 sequence is CASGLVQSRVNNHTSGNTIYF. The CDR3 DNA reads as TGTGCTAGTGGTTTGGTACAGTCGAGGGTCAACAACCACACATCTGGAAACACCATATATTTT. The whole variable domain, filled in from reference TRBV12-5 and TRBJ1-3, reads DARVTQTPRHKVTEMGQEVTMRCQPILGHNTVFWYRQTMMQGLELLAYFRNRAPLDDSGMPKDRFSAEMPDATLATLKIQPSEPRDSAVYFCASGLVQSRVNNHTSGNTIYFGEGSWLTVV.

The chain couples TRBV7-9 to TRBJ1-2; a weak D match, TRBD1 (6 bases). The germline V and J ends were trimmed by 4 bases and 8 bases, with 17 bases remaining between them. This CDR3 region has 14 residues. CDR1 and CDR2 (germline): SEHNR, FQNEAQ (reference sequence). The CDR3 coding sequence is TGTGCCAGCAGCTATCGCCATGGGGGCACGGGCTACACCTTC. It codes for CASSYRHGGTGYTF.